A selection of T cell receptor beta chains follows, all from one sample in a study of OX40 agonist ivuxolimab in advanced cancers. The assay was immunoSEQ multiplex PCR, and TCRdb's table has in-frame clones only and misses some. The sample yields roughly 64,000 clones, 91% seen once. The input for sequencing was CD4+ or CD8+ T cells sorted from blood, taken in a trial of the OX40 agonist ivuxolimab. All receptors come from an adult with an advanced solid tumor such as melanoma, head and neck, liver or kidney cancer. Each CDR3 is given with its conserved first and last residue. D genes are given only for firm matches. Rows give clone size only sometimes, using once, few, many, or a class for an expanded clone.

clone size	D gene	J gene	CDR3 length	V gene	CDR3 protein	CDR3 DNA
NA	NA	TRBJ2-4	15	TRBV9	CASSVGQAPTNVQYF	TGTGCCAGCAGCGTAGGACAGGCCCCCACCAACGTTCAGTACTTC
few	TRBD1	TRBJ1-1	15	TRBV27	CASSRGQGENTEAFF	TGTGCCAGCAGTAGAGGACAGGGGGAGAACACTGAAGCTTTCTTT
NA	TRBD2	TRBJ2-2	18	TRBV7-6	CASSPSPSGRVNTGELFF	TGTGCCAGCAGCCCCAGCCCTAGCGGGAGGGTGAACACCGGGGAGCTGTTTTTT
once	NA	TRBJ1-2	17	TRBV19	CASSMGRGVRANYGYTF	TGTGCCAGTAGTATGGGGCGGGGGGTCAGAGCTAACTATGGCTACACCTTC
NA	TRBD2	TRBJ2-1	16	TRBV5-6	CASSLVAGGVGNEQFF	TGTGCCAGCAGCTTGGTGGCGGGAGGGGTTGGCAATGAGCAGTTCTTC
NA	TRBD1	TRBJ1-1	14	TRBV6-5	CASREQGWNTEAFF	TGTGCCAGCAGGGAACAGGGGTGGAATACTGAAGCTTTCTTT
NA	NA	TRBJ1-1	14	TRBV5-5	CASSPTGLRSEAFF	TGTGCCAGCAGCCCTACAGGGTTAAGGTCTGAAGCTTTCTTT
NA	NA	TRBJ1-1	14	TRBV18	CASSPPSGPTEAFF	TGTGCCAGCTCACCACCGTCGGGCCCGACTGAAGCTTTCTTT
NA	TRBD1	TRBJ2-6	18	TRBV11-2	CASSKTGAAILGANVLTF	TGTGCCAGCAGCAAGACAGGGGCCGCGATTTTGGGGGCCAACGTCCTGACTTTC
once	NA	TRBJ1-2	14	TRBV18	CASSPIRGAHGYTF	TGTGCCAGCTCACCCATACGGGGGGCGCATGGCTACACCTTC
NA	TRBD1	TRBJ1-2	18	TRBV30	CAWITWGTGVGTNYGYTF	TGTGCCTGGATCACTTGGGGGACAGGGGTTGGTACTAACTATGGCTACACCTTC
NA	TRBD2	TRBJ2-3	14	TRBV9	CASSVGLAADTQYF	TGTGCCAGCAGCGTAGGGCTAGCGGCAGATACGCAGTATTTT
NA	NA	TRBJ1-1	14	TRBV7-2	CASSAGQVNTEAFF	TGTGCCAGCAGCGCGGGACAAGTGAACACTGAAGCTTTCTTT
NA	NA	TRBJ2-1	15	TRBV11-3	CASSLGGSSYNEQFF	TGTGCCAGCAGCTTAGGAGGGAGCTCCTACAATGAGCAGTTCTTC
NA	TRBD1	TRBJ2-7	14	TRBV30	CAWNPGTASYEQYF	TGTGCCTGGAATCCCGGGACAGCCTCCTACGAGCAGTACTTC
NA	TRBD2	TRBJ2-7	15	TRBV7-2	CASSKEGSGAYEQYF	TGTGCCAGCAGCAAAGAGGGTAGCGGGGCCTACGAGCAGTACTTC
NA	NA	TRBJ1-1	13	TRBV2	CASRGSGNTEAFF	TGTGCCAGCAGAGGCTCGGGGAACACTGAAGCTTTCTTT
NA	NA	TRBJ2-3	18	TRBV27	CASSLSGLEDSSTDTQYF	TGTGCCAGCAGTTTATCAGGGTTGGAGGACTCTTCCACAGATACGCAGTATTTT
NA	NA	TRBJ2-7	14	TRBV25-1	CASSEVVPNYEQYF	TGTGCCAGCAGTGAAGTTGTGCCTAACTACGAGCAGTACTTC
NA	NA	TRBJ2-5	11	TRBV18	CASSVQETQYF	TGTGCCAGCTCAGTACAAGAGACCCAGTACTTC
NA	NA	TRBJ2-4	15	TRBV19	CASSMRALGENIQYF	TGTGCCAGTAGTATGAGGGCCCTGGGCGAAAACATTCAGTACTTC
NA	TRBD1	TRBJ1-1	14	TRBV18	CASSRGTGRTEAFF	TGTGCCAGCTCACGAGGGACAGGGCGAACTGAAGCTTTCTTT
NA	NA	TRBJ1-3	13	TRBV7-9	CASSLEGGNTIYF	TGTGCCAGCAGCTTGGAAGGAGGAAACACCATATATTTT
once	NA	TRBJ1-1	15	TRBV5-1	CASNQGGTVGTEAFF	TGCGCCAGCAACCAAGGAGGGACTGTAGGCACTGAAGCTTTCTTT
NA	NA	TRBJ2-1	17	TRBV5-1	CASSLGQGLDSYNEQFF	TGCGCCAGCAGCCTGGGGCAGGGGCTGGACTCCTACAATGAGCAGTTCTTC
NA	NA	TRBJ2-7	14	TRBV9	CASSVDIFSYEQYF	TGTGCCAGCAGCGTAGACATATTCAGCTACGAGCAGTACTTC
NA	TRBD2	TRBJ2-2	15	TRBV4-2	CASSLGNSGSGELFF	TGTGCCAGCAGCCTTGGAAATAGCGGGAGCGGGGAGCTGTTTTTT
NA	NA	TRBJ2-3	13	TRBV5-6	CASSPITTDTQYF	TGTGCCAGCAGCCCGATAACCACAGATACGCAGTATTTT
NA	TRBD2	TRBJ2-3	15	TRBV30	CAWSPLAGSTDTQYF	TGTGCCTGGAGTCCACTAGCGGGTAGCACAGATACGCAGTATTTT
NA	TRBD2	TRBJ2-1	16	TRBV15	CATSRDLGTRGDEQFF	TGTGCCACCAGCAGAGATCTTGGGACTAGGGGCGATGAGCAGTTCTTC
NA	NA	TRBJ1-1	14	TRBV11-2	CASSLDGDSTEAFF	TGTGCCAGCAGCTTAGACGGGGATTCGACTGAAGCTTTCTTT
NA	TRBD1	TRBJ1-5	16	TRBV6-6	CASSRPGQGKNQPQHF	TGTGCCAGCAGTAGACCGGGACAGGGGAAGAATCAGCCCCAGCATTTT
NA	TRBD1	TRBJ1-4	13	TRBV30	CAWATGVGEKLFF	TGTGCCTGGGCGACAGGGGTAGGTGAAAAACTGTTTTTT
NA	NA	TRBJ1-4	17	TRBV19	CASSISPRTATNEKLFF	TGTGCCAGTAGTATCAGTCCCAGGACCGCGACTAATGAAAAACTGTTTTTT
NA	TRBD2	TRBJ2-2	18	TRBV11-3	CASSSLKTSGRAFGELFF	TGTGCCAGCAGCTCCCTCAAGACTAGCGGGAGGGCCTTCGGGGAGCTGTTTTTT
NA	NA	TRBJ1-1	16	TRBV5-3	CARSIPGALCGTEAFF	TGTGCCAGAAGCATCCCGGGGGCACTGTGCGGGACTGAAGCTTTCTTT
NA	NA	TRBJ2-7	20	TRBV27	CASSLLIPRAALTGSYEQYF	TGTGCCAGCAGTTTATTGATCCCCCGGGCCGCTTTAACAGGGTCCTACGAGCAGTACTTC
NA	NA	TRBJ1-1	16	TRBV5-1	CASSPGGTGWVTEAFF	TGCGCCAGCAGCCCCGGCGGTACAGGGTGGGTCACTGAAGCTTTCTTT
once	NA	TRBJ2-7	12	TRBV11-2	CASSRGSYEQYF	TGTGCCAGCAGCCGCGGGTCCTACGAGCAGTACTTC
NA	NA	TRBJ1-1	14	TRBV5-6	CASSLAGSNTEAFF	TGTGCCAGCAGCTTGGCAGGGTCAAACACTGAAGCTTTCTTT
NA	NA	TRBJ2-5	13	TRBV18	CASSPFEGETQYF	TGTGCCAGCTCACCGTTTGAGGGGGAGACCCAGTACTTC
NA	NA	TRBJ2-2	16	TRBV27	CASGKTGTANPGELFF	TGTGCCAGCGGGAAAACAGGGACCGCTAACCCCGGGGAGCTGTTTTTT
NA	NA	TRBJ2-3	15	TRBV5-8	CASSPLGGNTDTQYF	TGTGCCAGCAGCCCCCTCGGCGGGAACACAGATACGCAGTATTTT
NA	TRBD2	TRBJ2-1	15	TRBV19	CASRLTSGTYNEQFF	TGTGCCAGTAGATTGACTAGCGGGACCTACAATGAGCAGTTCTTC
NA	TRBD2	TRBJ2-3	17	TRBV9	CASSARLAGGRADTQYF	TGTGCCAGCAGCGCCCGTCTAGCGGGAGGGCGTGCAGATACGCAGTATTTT
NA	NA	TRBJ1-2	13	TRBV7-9	CASSFDGGYGYTF	TGTGCCAGCAGCTTCGACGGGGGCTATGGCTACACCTTC
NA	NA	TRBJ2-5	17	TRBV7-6	CASSLGSGTSLLETQYF	TGTGCCAGCAGCTTAGGATCCGGGACCTCCCTTTTGGAGACCCAGTACTTC
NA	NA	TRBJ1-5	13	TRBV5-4	CASSLGNNQPQHF	TGTGCCAGCAGCTTGGGAAACAATCAGCCCCAGCATTTT
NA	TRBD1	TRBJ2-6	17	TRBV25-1	CASSAGTGVSGANVLTF	TGTGCCAGCAGCGCCGGGACAGGGGTGTCTGGGGCCAACGTCCTGACTTTC
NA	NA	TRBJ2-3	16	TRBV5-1	CASSLAASTSTDTQYF	TGCGCCAGCAGCTTGGCCGCCAGTACTAGCACAGATACGCAGTATTTT
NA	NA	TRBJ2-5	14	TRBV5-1	CASSLATLEETQYF	TGCGCCAGCAGCTTGGCCACTTTAGAGGAGACCCAGTACTTC